This T cell receptor beta chain was observed in a study of CD8 T cells in ankylosing spondylitis. The CDR3 covers 16 residues. Germline CDR1 SGHTA, CDR2 FQGNSA. Trimming at V came to 5 bases and at J to 1 base, leaving 7 bases not matched to a gene. TCRdb redid the calling of the 5' RACE reads with MiXCR, one entry per CDR3 protein. The sample contains a few hundred thousand distinct CDR3 sequences, about 20% of which appear only once. Turning to this clonotype: Its cognate antigen is unknown.

Study-level findings and limits: Seemingly distinctive of ankylosing spondylitis blood was a TCR beta motif formed by eight highly homologous variants.

The receptor comes from a male donor with ankylosing spondylitis. Sequenced material: blood, either unsorted or a sorted T cell fraction (not recorded which). The V call is TRBV7-2, the J call TRBJ2-3; 9 bases fit TRBD2. For the CDR3, the DNA is TGTGCCAGCAGCGCTCTAGAGCGGGGGGGCACAGATACGCAGTATTTT. It specifies CASSALERGGTDTQYF.